This TCR beta chain stems from a study of blood T cell repertoires in COVID-19. Study information: Collection of acute and convalescent COVID-19 samples took place in the United States, Italy and Spain. PBMCs, B-cell-depleted T cells, or T cells were the source of the cDNA or gDNA that made up the material.

Trimming pared 6 bases from V and 1 base from J, leaving 9 bases between. CDR1 and CDR2 from the germline V gene are MDHEN and SYDVKM. The CDR3 covers 14 residues. Original analysis: Amplification with reference gene primers provided the estimates of nucleated cell counts. TCRdb's table, derived via immunoSEQ multiplex PCR, lists solely in-frame clones and lacks some. That table is the source of V, J and clone size, and D and trimming were worked out from the DNA. This sample has 55,000 to 65,000 clones, with approximately 92% found just once. The chain combines TRBV28 with TRBJ2-2; a possible D gene is TRBD2 (5 bases). Material for sequencing was peripheral blood. This clonotype was obtained from a woman at least 80 years old with active COVID-19. The chain's CDR3 is CASSSAGNTGELFF. CDR3 nucleotides: TGTGCCAGCAGCTCGGCGGGGAACACCGGGGAGCTGTTTTTT. The entire variable domain, with the rest obtained from reference TRBV28 and TRBJ2-2, is as follows: DVKVTQSSRYLVKRTGEKVFLECVQDMDHENMFWYRQDPGLGLRLIYFSYDVKMKEKGDIPEGYSVSREKKERFSLILESASTNQTSMYLCASSSAGNTGELFFGEGSRLTVL.